The 8 T cell receptor beta chains presented below share a single source sample, sequenced in a study of post-analysis software for immune sequencing data. General study findings and limits: A few TRBV segments (TRBV5-6, TRBV5-1 and TRBV20-1 among them) occurred more frequently in patients than in controls.

Their specific antigens are unknown. Built from TCR beta cDNA, the libraries had unique molecular identifiers in them. In TCRdb, the PCR reads were re-called with MiXCR into one record per CDR3 protein. Among about half a million distinct CDR3 sequences listed, around a third were seen once. The source material was blood. The receptors stem from a girl aged 2 to 17 with multiple sclerosis.

V gene TRBV7-9 combines with J gene TRBJ2-2; tentative D call: TRBD1 (6 bases). Germline assignment: CDR1 SEHNR and CDR2 FQNEAQ (reference sequence). The length of the CDR3 is 16 residues. V was clipped by 3 bases and J by 1 base, with 12 bases between them. This CDR3 is CASSFTGSLNTGELFF. The DNA for the CDR3 is TGTGCCAGCAGCTTCACAGGGTCACTGAACACCGGGGAGCTGTTTTTT. The full variable domain, in which reference TRBV7-9 and TRBJ2-2 provide the parts outside the CDR3, is DTGVSQNPRHKITKRGQNVTFRCDPISEHNRLYWYRQTLGQGPEFLTYFQNEAQLEKSRLLSDRFSAERPKGSFSTLEIQRTEQGDSAMYLCASSFTGSLNTGELFFGEGSRLTVL.

This sequence joins TRBV10-3 and TRBJ1-5; D ambiguous. The germline V and J ends were trimmed by 5 bases and 8 bases, with 13 bases remaining between them. Germline V gene sequence: CDR1 ENHRY, CDR2 SYGVKD. The CDR3 covers 13 residues. The CDR3 DNA is TGTGCCATCAGTCTATGGGGTAGTGAGCCCCAGCATTTT. Translation gives CAISLWGSEPQHF.

V and J are TRBV9 and TRBJ2-3; TRBD2 matches 12 bases. J was trimmed by 4 bases and V by 0 bases; bases with no gene match: 6. CDR1 SGDLS and CDR2 YYNGEE come from the germline V gene. The CDR3 is 17 residues long. The CDR3 coding sequence is TGTGCCAGCAGCGTAGCTTCTAGCGGGGGGGCCGCAGATACGCAGTATTTT. It specifies CASSVASSGGAADTQYF. Complete variable domain (other parts from reference TRBV9 and TRBJ2-3): DSGVTQTPKHLITATGQRVTLRCSPRSGDLSVYWYQQSLDQGLQFLIQYYNGEERAKGNILERFSAQQFPDLHSELNLSSLELGDSALYFCASSVASSGGAADTQYFGPGTRLTVL.

As DNA, the CDR3 is TGTGCCAGCAGCTTGGGGGTCGCGGTACAAGAGACCCAGTACTTC. It is translated as CASSLGVAVQETQYF. The V gene is TRBV7-2, the J gene TRBJ2-5; possibly TRBD1 or TRBD2 for D (5 bases each). Per the germline V gene, CDR1 is SGHTA and CDR2 is FQGNSA. V shed 3 bases and J shed 2 bases, with 13 bases lying between them. The CDR3 runs 15 residues.

This clonotype was found a few times. V is TRBV7-3 and J is TRBJ2-1; maybe TRBD1 (5 bases). This CDR3 is built from 15 residues. Trimming removed 7 bases at V and 0 bases at J, with 13 bases between. CDR1 and CDR2 (germline): SGHTA, FQGTGA. This chain's CDR3 is CASNSQGGSYNEQFF. CDR3 coding DNA: TGTGCCAGCAACTCCCAGGGCGGCTCCTACAATGAGCAGTTCTTC.

To note about this clonotype: The junction departs from germline at one end; a sequencing error may be responsible. V is TRBV27 and J is TRBJ2-3, with TRBD1 matching over 9 bases. Germline V gene lookup returns CDR1 MNHEY and CDR2 SMNVEV (reference sequence). The CDR3 totals 14 residues. The CDR3 spells CASSPGQGRDMQYF. As DNA, the CDR3 is TGTGCCAGCAGTCCGGGACAGGGTCGGGATATGCAGTATTTT.

This chain joins TRBV7-9 and TRBJ2-3, with D perhaps TRBD2 (5 bases). V shed 1 base and J shed 1 base, with 15 bases lying between them. This CDR3 contains 17 residues. Germline lookup yields CDR1 SEHNR and CDR2 FQNEAQ (reference sequence). The CDR3 loop reads CASSLEEGPQGTDTQYF. In nucleotides, the CDR3 is TGTGCCAGCAGCTTAGAAGAGGGCCCTCAGGGCACAGATACGCAGTATTTT. Full variable domain (missing parts from reference TRBV7-9 and TRBJ2-3): DTGVSQNPRHKITKRGQNVTFRCDPISEHNRLYWYRQTLGQGPEFLTYFQNEAQLEKSRLLSDRFSAERPKGSFSTLEIQRTEQGDSAMYLCASSLEEGPQGTDTQYFGPGTRLTVL.

This clonotype was picked up a small number of times. V gene TRBV20-1 combines with J gene TRBJ2-7, with 8 bases aligning to TRBD2. Germline V gene sequence: CDR1 DFQATT, CDR2 SNEGSKA (reference sequence). After removal of 2 bases from V and 7 bases from J, the junction contained 7 bases not matched to a gene. CDR3 length equals 13 residues. The DNA for the CDR3 is TGCAGTGCTAGACCTAGCGGGCTGGAAGAGCAGTACTTC. Its translation: CSARPSGLEEQYF.